This is a list of T cell receptor beta chains from one sample in a study of regulatory T cells in long-lasting Graves disease. Each CDR3 protein is one row after TCRdb ran MiXCR on the multiplex PCR reads. The sample includes fewer than 450,000 distinct CDR3 sequences, less than 25% of them seen just once. This specimen was peripheral blood mononuclear cells (PBMCs), taken when the disease was refractory, from a patient treated with antithyroid drugs. The source of these receptors is a female donor with Graves disease. The CDR3 runs from the conserved cysteine through the conserved F or W. Fields, in order: D gene, J gene, clone size, V gene, CDR3 DNA, CDR3 protein. D genes are given only for firm matches. Rows give clone size only sometimes, using once, few, many, or a class for an expanded clone.

D gene: .; J gene: TRBJ2-4; clone size: few; V gene: TRBV28; CDR3 DNA: TGTGCCAGCAGGGGAGTGGGCAAAAACATTCAGTACTTC; CDR3 protein: CASRGVGKNIQYF
D gene: .; J gene: TRBJ1-6; clone size: .; V gene: TRBV5-1; CDR3 DNA: TGCGCCAGCAGCCCGACAGATAATTCACCCCTCCACTTT; CDR3 protein: CASSPTDNSPLHF
D gene: TRBD2; J gene: TRBJ2-7; clone size: .; V gene: TRBV20-1; CDR3 DNA: TGCAGTGCTAGACCACTAGCGGGAGGGGTCTACGAGCAGTACTTC; CDR3 protein: CSARPLAGGVYEQYF
D gene: .; J gene: TRBJ2-5; clone size: many; V gene: TRBV20-1; CDR3 DNA: TGCAGTGCTAGGCCTCCATACCAAGAGACCCAGTACTTC; CDR3 protein: CSARPPYQETQYF
D gene: .; J gene: TRBJ1-2; clone size: .; V gene: TRBV29-1; CDR3 DNA: TGCAGCGTTGGTGGCTACACCTTC; CDR3 protein: CSVGGYTF
D gene: .; J gene: TRBJ1-1; clone size: many; V gene: TRBV27; CDR3 DNA: TGTGCCAGCTGGGGGGGGCCCTACACTGAAGCTTTCTTT; CDR3 protein: CASWGGPYTEAFF
D gene: .; J gene: TRBJ1-5; clone size: .; V gene: TRBV6-1; CDR3 DNA: TGTGCCGGCAGCATCGCTAGCAATCAGCCCCAGCATTTT; CDR3 protein: CAGSIASNQPQHF
D gene: .; J gene: TRBJ2-7; clone size: many; V gene: TRBV7-2; CDR3 DNA: TGTGCCAGCAGCTTAGTCACCCGCTACGAGCAGTACTTC; CDR3 protein: CASSLVTRYEQYF
D gene: TRBD1; J gene: TRBJ1-2; clone size: many; V gene: TRBV20-1; CDR3 DNA: TGCAGTCCTGGATCTGAGGGACAGGGTAAAGGCTACACCTTC; CDR3 protein: CSPGSEGQGKGYTF
D gene: .; J gene: TRBJ1-4; clone size: many; V gene: TRBV28; CDR3 DNA: TGTGCCAGCCGTCCGGGGGGGGCATCTAATGAAAAACTGTTTTTT; CDR3 protein: CASRPGGASNEKLFF
D gene: TRBD2; J gene: TRBJ2-5; clone size: .; V gene: TRBV7-8; CDR3 DNA: TGTGCCAGCAGCCAAGAGTTGGGGACTAGGGAGGAGACCCAGTACTTC; CDR3 protein: CASSQELGTREETQYF
D gene: TRBD2; J gene: TRBJ2-1; clone size: .; V gene: TRBV28; CDR3 DNA: TGTGCCAGCAGCCTAACTAGCGGGAGTAGCAATGAGCAGTTCTTC; CDR3 protein: CASSLTSGSSNEQFF
D gene: TRBD2; J gene: TRBJ2-2; clone size: .; V gene: TRBV19; CDR3 DNA: TGTGCCAGTATCCAGGCGGGGGGGACCGGGGAGCTGTTTTTT; CDR3 protein: CASIQAGGTGELFF
D gene: TRBD1; J gene: TRBJ2-7; clone size: few; V gene: TRBV20-1; CDR3 DNA: TGCAGTGCTAGAGGGGACAGGGGCGTTTACGAGCAGTACTTC; CDR3 protein: CSARGDRGVYEQYF